The 30 T cell receptor beta chains listed next were all sequenced from one sample in a study of identical twins. TCRdb re-called the 5' RACE reads with MiXCR, one entry per CDR3 protein. There are approximately 680,000 distinct CDR3 sequences in the sample; around 7.4% occur only once, and approximately 1.5% lies in the top ten. In addition, the sample was reused for a study of yellow fever vaccine responses in identical twins.

The source material was PBMCs. The receptors come from a young woman in good health.

The chain uses TRBV15 and TRBJ2-6; D is unresolved. This CDR3 has 12 residues. Germline CDR1 is LNHNV and CDR2 is YYDKDF (reference sequence). Trimming removed 5 bases from V and 4 bases from J, with 3 bases in between. Here the CDR3 reads CATSYGANVLTF. In DNA, the CDR3 is TGTGCCACCAGCTACGGGGCCAACGTCCTGACTTTC.

This clonotype has a handful of counts. Germline and junction disagree at one end, which may indicate a read error. The chain joins TRBV20-1 to TRBJ1-2, with D unclear. This CDR3 region has 15 residues. CDR1 and CDR2 (germline): DFQATT, SNEGSKA (reference sequence). CDR3 DNA: TGCTGTGCTAGAGATACCGGGTTCCCTAACTATGGCTACACCTTC. Its protein is CCARDTGFPNYGYTF.

The table lists this clonotype with a few counts. The CDR3 is CASSISKTSTDTQYF. The CDR3 nucleotides are TGCGCCAGCAGCATATCGAAGACTAGCACAGATACGCAGTATTTT. J is TRBJ2-3 and V is TRBV5-1; no definite D call. CDR3 length: 15 residues. Trimming removed 4 bases at V and 0 bases at J, with 12 bases between. CDR1 and CDR2 from the germline V gene are SGHRS and YFSETQ. Full variable domain (rest looked up from reference TRBV5-1 and TRBJ2-3): KAGVTQTPRYLIKTRGQQVTLSCSPISGHRSVSWYQQTPGQGLQFLFEYFSETQRNKGNFPGRFSGRQFSNSRSEMNVSTLELGDSALYLCASSISKTSTDTQYFGPGTRLTVL.

This clonotype was picked up many times. The V gene is TRBV12-3 or TRBV12-4, the J gene TRBJ1-3; weak D call: TRBD1 (6 bases). The CDR3 is 17 amino acids. V gave up 6 bases and J gave up 0 bases, with 18 bases separating them. The CDR3 protein is CASSPNRAPNSGNTIYF. The CDR3 nucleotides read TGTGCCAGCAGCCCGAACAGGGCCCCGAACTCTGGAAACACCATATATTTT.

The chain carries TRBV6-1 and TRBJ1-4; D call uncertain. Germline CDR1 is MNHNS and CDR2 is SASEGT. With 2 bases removed from V and 0 bases from J, the gap between germline ends came to 7 bases. The CDR3 is made up of 15 amino acids. The CDR3 DNA is TGTGCCAGCAGTGAAAGGTCGGCAACTAATGAAAAACTGTTTTTT. This translates into CASSERSATNEKLFF.

This clonotype came up a few times. This chain links TRBV5-1 with TRBJ2-7; D perhaps matches TRBD2 (5 bases). Trimming stripped 4 bases from V and 1 base from J, with 12 bases between. This CDR3 region has 14 residues. Germline assignment: CDR1 SGHRS and CDR2 YFSETQ. Written as DNA, the CDR3 is TGCGCCAGCAGCCCCGCGGGCCGATCCTACGAGCAGTACTTC. Its protein product is CASSPAGRSYEQYF.

This chain connects TRBV29-1 to TRBJ1-1; D is possibly TRBD1 (5 bases). Trimming cost V 5 bases and J 2 bases, with 9 bases left between them. CDR3 size: 12 residues. CDR1 and CDR2 (germline): SQVTM, ANQGSEA. CDR3 residues: CSVRGSNTEAFF. DNA for the CDR3: TGCAGCGTTAGGGGTTCCAACACTGAAGCTTTCTTT.

The chain links TRBV20-1 to TRBJ2-5, with 8 positions matching TRBD2. J gave up 1 base and V 0 bases, and 7 bases lay outside the gene matches. Germline V lookup: CDR1 DFQATT, CDR2 SNEGSKA (reference sequence). This CDR3 has 16 amino acids. The CDR3: CSARDLTSGPQETQYF. CDR3 bases: TGCAGTGCTAGAGATCTAACTAGCGGACCCCAAGAGACCCAGTACTTC.

The CDR3 DNA follows: TGTGCCAGCAGCTTATCTTTCGGAGGCACTGAAGCTTTCTTT. Translation gives CASSLSFGGTEAFF. J is TRBJ1-1 and V is TRBV7-9, with D hard to call. Trimming shortened V by 2 bases and J by 4 bases, and 11 bases separated the two germline ends. Per the germline V gene, CDR1 is SEHNR and CDR2 is FQNEAQ (reference sequence). This CDR3 spans 14 amino acids.

This clonotype was seen at least ten times. The chain recombines TRBV10-3 with TRBJ2-2; D not resolved. V was clipped by 4 bases and J by 2 bases, with 5 bases between them. Germline loops: CDR1 ENHRY, CDR2 SYGVKD. The CDR3 consists of 13 residues. This CDR3 is CAISGTNTGELFF. As DNA, the CDR3 is TGTGCCATCAGTGGAACTAACACCGGGGAGCTGTTTTTT.

The J gene is TRBJ1-5, the V gene TRBV15; no reliable D call. Trimming took off 1 base at V and 0 bases at J, with 13 bases between the two ends. Germline V CDR1 and CDR2: LNHNV, YYDKDF (reference sequence). The CDR3 runs to 17 residues. Written as DNA, the CDR3 is TGTGCCACCAGCAGAGTAGTAAGTTATGATAGCAATCAGCCCCAGCATTTT. Amino acid sequence: CATSRVVSYDSNQPQHF.

The sample holds many counts of this clonotype. The chain links TRBV24-1 to TRBJ2-2; D possibly matches TRBD1 or TRBD2 (5 bases each). CDR3 size: 13 residues. V was pared by 9 bases and J by 7 bases, with 14 bases between. The germline CDR1 and CDR2 sequences are KGHDR and SFDVKD. CDR3 nucleotide sequence: TGTGCCACCTTAGGGACGGTCGGCGGGGAGCTGTTTTTT. Translating it yields CATLGTVGGELFF.

This clonotype was seen at least ten times. The chain uses TRBV5-1 and TRBJ1-2, with no clear D. CDR1 is SGHRS and CDR2 is YFSETQ in the germline V gene. The length of the CDR3 is 14 residues. Trimming pared 0 bases from V and 2 bases from J, leaving 8 bases between. In DNA form, the CDR3 reads TGCGCCAGCAGCTTGGGTAGGAGGAACTATGGCTACACCTTC. As protein: CASSLGRRNYGYTF.

This chain joins TRBV12-5 and TRBJ2-5; D is ambiguous. The CDR3 has 14 amino acids. Germline V gene data show CDR1 as LGHNT and CDR2 as FRNRAP. V was trimmed by 2 bases and J by 2 bases, leaving 9 bases between them. CDR3 residues: CASGLWAAQETQYF. CDR3 sequence (DNA): TGTGCTAGTGGTTTGTGGGCAGCTCAAGAGACCCAGTACTTC.

The gene calls are TRBV5-1 and TRBJ2-1; TRBD2 matches at 10 bases. CDR3 length: 17 residues. Losses at the gene ends were 0 bases for V and 0 bases for J; bases not matched to a gene: 3. The germline gives CDR1 SGHRS, CDR2 YFSETQ. CDR3 sequence (DNA): TGCGCCAGCAGCTTGGCCGTAGCGGGAGGCTCCTACAATGAGCAGTTCTTC. Translation gives CASSLAVAGGSYNEQFF.

V gene TRBV7-8 combines with J gene TRBJ2-7; TRBD2 aligns across 8 bases. The germline gives CDR1 SGHVS, CDR2 FQNEAQ. The CDR3 is 15 amino acids. The V segment lost 5 bases and the J segment 3 bases; nucleotides outside the gene matches: 9. CDR3 bases: TGTGCCAGCAGCCCGACTAGCGCCCTCGACTACGAGCAGTACTTC. Encoded protein: CASSPTSALDYEQYF.

In this sample, this clonotype turned up a few times. The chain uses TRBV28 and TRBJ2-3; 9 bases are a match to TRBD2. V lost 2 bases, J lost 7 bases, and 4 bases stayed unmatched. The CDR3 sequence is 14 residues long. Germline V gene lookup returns CDR1 MDHEN and CDR2 SYDVKM. CDR3 nucleotides: TGTGCCAGCAGTTTAGTAGCGGGAGACTATACGCAGTATTTT. Protein sequence: CASSLVAGDYTQYF.

The chain links TRBV27 to TRBJ2-3; no clear D gene. Germline V CDR1 and CDR2: MNHEY, SMNVEV (reference sequence). The CDR3 is 14 amino acids. Deletions cut 5 bases from V and 7 bases from J, with 16 bases between. The CDR3 DNA reads as TGTGCCAGCAGTCCTCAATCGACACCCTATACGCAGTATTTT. Its protein product is CASSPQSTPYTQYF.

This clonotype came up a few times. The rearrangement joins TRBV5-1 to TRBJ1-1; unclear D gene. The CDR3 runs to 15 residues. CDR1 SGHRS and CDR2 YFSETQ come from the germline V gene. With 0 bases removed from V and 3 bases from J, the gap between germline ends came to 12 bases. The chain's CDR3 is CASSLGRRRDTEAFF. Here the CDR3 DNA reads TGCGCCAGCAGCTTGGGGCGGCGTAGGGACACTGAAGCTTTCTTT.

The chain combines TRBV11-2 with TRBJ1-1; unclear D gene. V was shortened by 3 bases and J by 0 bases, with 14 bases between the two germline ends. The CDR3 length is 16 residues. CDR1 is SGHAT and CDR2 is FQNNGV in the germline V gene. In DNA, the CDR3 is TGTGCCAGCAGCTTCCGCTCAGGCCACATGAACACTGAAGCTTTCTTT. This encodes CASSFRSGHMNTEAFF.

A few counts support this clonotype. This chain links TRBV7-9 with TRBJ1-3; D ambiguous. The germline V gene encodes CDR1 SEHNR and CDR2 FQNEAQ (reference sequence). This CDR3 contains 16 residues. The ends were cut back, 5 bases at V and 0 bases at J, with 14 bases in the middle. The CDR3 DNA is TGTGCCAGCAGCCGATGGAAAGGTGACTCTGGAAACACCATATATTTT. It translates to CASSRWKGDSGNTIYF.

The gene calls are TRBV15 and TRBJ2-7; tentative D call: TRBD2 (6 bases). This CDR3 comprises 14 residues. Trimming cost V 7 bases and J 2 bases, with 15 bases left between them. Per the germline V gene, CDR1 is LNHNV and CDR2 is YYDKDF (reference sequence). CDR3 coding DNA: TGTGCCACCACCCCCGCTAGCGCGCCCTACGAGCAGTACTTC. Residues: CATTPASAPYEQYF.

The chain employs TRBV4-2 and TRBJ2-7; the D gene could be TRBD1 or TRBD2 (6 bases each). This CDR3 spans 15 amino acids. Germline lookup yields CDR1 LGHNA and CDR2 YNFKEQ. Trimming removed 2 bases from V and 5 bases from J, with 16 bases in between. The CDR3: CASSQNPGARNEQYF. CDR3 nucleotides: TGTGCCAGCAGCCAAAATCCGGGGGCTAGGAACGAGCAGTACTTC.

This chain uses TRBV24-1 with TRBJ2-5; either TRBD1 or TRBD2 may fit D (5 bases each). This CDR3 has 14 residues. Trimming stripped 1 base from V and 1 base from J, with 6 bases between. Per germline, CDR1 KGHDR and CDR2 SFDVKD. CDR3 loop: CATSDFGTQETQYF. The CDR3 bases are TGTGCCACCAGTGATTTCGGGACCCAAGAGACCCAGTACTTC.

This clonotype was recorded many times. The genes are TRBV20-1 and TRBJ2-6; D is undetermined. From germline, CDR1 is DFQATT and CDR2 SNEGSKA (reference sequence). The CDR3 extends over 13 amino acids. Trimming removed 3 bases at V and 0 bases at J, with 3 bases between. CDR3 bases: TGCAGTGCTAGGGCCTCTGGGGCCAACGTCCTGACTTTC. Translation: CSARASGANVLTF.

This clonotype was seen a handful of times. The chain couples TRBV7-9 to TRBJ2-5, with D hard to call. V lost 2 bases and J lost 7, with 8 bases in between. The CDR3 covers 12 residues. Per germline, CDR1 SEHNR and CDR2 FQNEAQ (reference sequence). CDR3 DNA sequence: TGTGCCAGCAGCTTATCTAGAGGGACCCAGTACTTC. Residues: CASSLSRGTQYF.

V is TRBV27 and J is TRBJ2-3; no clear D. The CDR3 totals 18 residues. Per the germline V gene, CDR1 is MNHEY and CDR2 is SMNVEV (reference sequence). Trimming took off 4 bases at V and 8 bases at J, with 28 bases between the two ends. Here the CDR3 DNA reads TGTGCCAGCAGTTCCGGCGTTGACCCCCTGGTCACCGTGGGTACGCAGTATTTT. Translated, it gives CASSSGVDPLVTVGTQYF.

This clonotype was counted ten times or more. The rearrangement uses TRBV12-3 or TRBV12-4 and TRBJ2-5; 9 bases agree with TRBD2. The CDR3 covers 16 residues. Unmatched junction bases numbered 8, after V lost 5 bases and J lost 1 base. For the CDR3, the DNA is TGTGCCAGCAGTCCCCCAGCGGGAGGTTTCCAAGAGACCCAGTACTTC. It encodes CASSPPAGGFQETQYF.

This clonotype was seen more than once but under ten times. The rearrangement joins TRBV7-2 to TRBJ2-1; no definite D call. V lost 4 bases to trimming and J lost 6 bases, with 22 bases between them. The CDR3 spans 17 residues. CDR1 is SGHTA and CDR2 is FQGNSA in the germline V gene. The CDR3 DNA follows: TGTGCCAGCAGCTCCTGGGGTGGCCCCAAGAACCCCAATGAGCAGTTCTTC. Translated, it gives CASSSWGGPKNPNEQFF.

This clonotype was detected a few times. The chain is built from TRBV9 and TRBJ1-1, with TRBD1 identical over 7 bases. Germline values: CDR1 SGDLS, CDR2 YYNGEE. J was trimmed by 7 bases and V by 3 bases; bases with no gene match: 9. The CDR3 consists of 14 residues. CDR3 in DNA: TGTGCCAGCAGCGAGTCAGGGGGAAGGGATGAAGCTTTCTTT. It yields the protein CASSESGGRDEAFF.